A selection of T cell receptor beta chains follows, all from one sample in a study of T cell responses to AZD1222 COVID-19 vaccine. Clones were read by immunoSEQ multiplex PCR, and TCRdb kept only the in-frame ones, dropping some. The repertoire holds about 100,000 clones, with around 90% as singletons. The sample was peripheral blood, taken 28 days after the second AZD1222 dose. These receptor sequences come from an adult who received the AZD1222 COVID-19 vaccine. The CDR3 runs from the conserved cysteine through the conserved F or W. D genes are given only for firm matches. Clone size, where shown, is once, few, many, or a class for clones that have expanded.

TRBJ2-2 | TRBV9 | - | - | CASSFNTGELFF | TGTGCCAGCAGCTTCAACACCGGGGAGCTGTTTTTT
TRBJ2-1 | TRBV19 | - | TRBD1 | CASSMARTGRAFF | TGTGCCAGTAGTATGGCCCGGACAGGTCGTGCGTTCTTC
TRBJ2-2 | TRBV5-5 | - | - | CASSLVLLNTGELFF | TGTGCCAGCAGCTTGGTACTCCTGAACACCGGGGAGCTGTTTTTT
TRBJ2-2 | TRBV2 | - | - | CATVVAGRRENTGELFF | TGTGCGACAGTGGTGGCTGGTCGGCGGGAGAACACCGGGGAGCTGTTTTTT
TRBJ1-4 | TRBV18 | - | TRBD1 | CASSWTGANEKLFF | TGTGCCAGCTCGTGGACAGGAGCTAATGAAAAACTGTTTTTT
TRBJ2-5 | TRBV7-9 | - | TRBD2 | CASSLLAGAFQETQYF | TGTGCCAGCAGCTTATTAGCGGGGGCGTTCCAAGAGACCCAGTACTTC
TRBJ2-3 | TRBV6-5 | - | - | CASSPVQFRGDTQYF | TGTGCCAGCAGTCCAGTACAGTTCCGAGGGGATACGCAGTATTTT
TRBJ1-4 | TRBV6-5 | - | - | CASSYSTSPREKLFF | TGTGCCAGCAGTTACTCGACGTCCCCTAGGGAAAAACTGTTTTTT
TRBJ2-7 | TRBV11-2 | - | - | CASSPRPGTYEQYF | TGTGCCAGCAGCCCGCGGCCGGGGACCTACGAGCAGTACTTC
TRBJ2-1 | TRBV7-6 | - | - | CASSLGRVGEQFF | TGTGCCAGCAGCTTAGGGCGGGTGGGGGAGCAGTTCTTC
TRBJ2-2 | TRBV9 | - | - | CASSFAGRSNTGELFF | TGTGCCAGCAGCTTTGCGGGACGTTCGAACACCGGGGAGCTGTTTTTT
TRBJ2-5 | TRBV5-1 | - | TRBD2 | CASSPVGLASIGETQYF | TGCGCCAGCAGCCCGGTAGGACTAGCGTCTATCGGAGAGACCCAGTACTTC
TRBJ1-2 | TRBV9 | - | - | CASSVVGEFGGYTF | TGTGCCAGCAGCGTAGTCGGCGAGTTTGGGGGCTACACCTTC
TRBJ2-2 | TRBV27 | - | TRBD2 | CASSFRLAGGTNTGELFF | TGTGCCAGCAGTTTTCGTCTAGCGGGAGGGACGAACACCGGGGAGCTGTTTTTT
TRBJ2-1 | TRBV10-1 | few | - | CASSEGQYNEQFF | TGCGCCAGCAGTGAGGGACAGTACAATGAGCAGTTCTTC
TRBJ1-1 | TRBV7-9 | - | - | CASSSTNREFEAFF | TGTGCCAGCAGCTCAACAAATAGGGAGTTTGAAGCTTTCTTT
TRBJ1-5 | TRBV7-2 | once | TRBD1 | CASSFGQGGQPQHF | TGTGCCAGCAGCTTCGGACAGGGCGGACAGCCCCAGCATTTT
TRBJ2-4 | TRBV4-1 | - | - | CASSQGLHNVKAKNIQYF | TGCGCCAGCAGCCAAGGCCTACATAACGTGAAAGCCAAAAACATTCAGTACTTC